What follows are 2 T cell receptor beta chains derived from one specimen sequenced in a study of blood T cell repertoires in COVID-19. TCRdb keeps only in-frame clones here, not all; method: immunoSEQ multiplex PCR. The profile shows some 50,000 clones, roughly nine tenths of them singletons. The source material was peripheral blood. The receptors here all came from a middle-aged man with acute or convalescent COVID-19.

DNA of the CDR3: TGTGCCAGCAGTGCTACGGGACACTCAACCTACGAGCAGTACTTC. Protein sequence: CASSATGHSTYEQYF. The gene calls are TRBV2 and TRBJ2-7, with D tentatively TRBD1 (6 bases). The CDR3 is 15 residues long. The V end lost 4 bases, the J end lost 2 bases, and 15 bases lay between the germline ends. From germline, CDR1 is SNHLY and CDR2 FYNNEI.

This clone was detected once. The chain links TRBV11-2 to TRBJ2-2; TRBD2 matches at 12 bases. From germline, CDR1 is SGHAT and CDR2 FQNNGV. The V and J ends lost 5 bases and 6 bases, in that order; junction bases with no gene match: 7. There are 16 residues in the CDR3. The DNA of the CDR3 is TGTGCCAGCAGCCAGGGGGGACTAGCGGGTTCCGGGGAGCTGTTTTTT. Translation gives CASSQGGLAGSGELFF.